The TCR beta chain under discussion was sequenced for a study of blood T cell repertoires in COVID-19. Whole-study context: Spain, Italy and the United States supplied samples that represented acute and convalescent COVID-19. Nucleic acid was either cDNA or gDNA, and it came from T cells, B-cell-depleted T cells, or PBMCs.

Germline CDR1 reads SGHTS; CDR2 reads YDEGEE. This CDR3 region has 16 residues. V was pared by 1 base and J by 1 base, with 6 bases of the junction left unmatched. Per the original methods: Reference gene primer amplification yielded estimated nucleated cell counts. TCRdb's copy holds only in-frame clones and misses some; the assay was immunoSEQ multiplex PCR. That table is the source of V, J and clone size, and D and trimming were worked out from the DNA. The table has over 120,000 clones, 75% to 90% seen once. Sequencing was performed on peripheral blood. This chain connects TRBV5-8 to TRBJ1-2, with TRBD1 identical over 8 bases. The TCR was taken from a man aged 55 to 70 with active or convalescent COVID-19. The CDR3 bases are TGTGCCAGCAGCTTGTTCGGGGACAGGAGTAACTATGGCTACACCTTC. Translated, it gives CASSLFGDRSNYGYTF.